The 23 T cell receptor beta chains presented below share a single source sample, sequenced in a study of cytomegalovirus exposure and HLA in healthy donors. Vbeta (60) and Jbeta (13) primers were used in the PCR. Using immunoSEQ multiplex PCR, the repertoire was profiled, and TCRdb retains in-frame clones only, with some absent. The table has around 130,000 clones, 74% seen once. The sample was PBMCs. Receptors originate from a man aged 35-49 years in good health and CMV-seropositive.

The sample holds a few counts of this clone. The chain has TRBV30 and TRBJ2-2, with TRBD1 matching 8 bases. The trim removed 4 bases at V and 4 bases at J, leaving 8 bases unmatched. Germline CDR1 GTSNPN, CDR2 SVGIG (reference sequence). The CDR3 covers 15 residues. As DNA, the CDR3 is TGTGCCTGGATGGTCCAGGGGGCTCGCACCGGGGAGCTGTTTTTT. Its protein product is CAWMVQGARTGELFF.

The V call is TRBV6-5, the J call TRBJ2-7; D is possibly TRBD1 (6 bases). CDR1 MNHEY and CDR2 SVGAGI come from the germline V gene. V lost 2 bases, J lost 4 bases, and 18 bases lay in between. The length of the CDR3 is 16 residues. The chain's CDR3 is CASSYEAGASSYEQYF. In nucleotides, the CDR3 is TGTGCCAGCAGTTACGAGGCAGGGGCAAGTTCATACGAGCAGTACTTC.

A few counts support this clone. This chain links TRBV28 with TRBJ1-1, with D unresolved. V lost 7 bases to trimming and J lost 5 bases, with 11 bases between them. Germline V gene sequence: CDR1 MDHEN, CDR2 SYDVKM. The CDR3 covers 12 residues. CDR3 loop: CASTLSGTEAFF. The CDR3 coding sequence is TGTGCCAGCACCCTTTCGGGGACTGAAGCTTTCTTT.

For the CDR3, the DNA is TGCGCCAGCAGCTCCCCAACTAGCGCCACAGATACGCAGTATTTT. It translates to CASSSPTSATDTQYF. The J gene is TRBJ2-3, the V gene TRBV5-1; TRBD2 matches at 7 bases. Germline V gene data show CDR1 as SGHRS and CDR2 as YFSETQ. CDR3 size: 15 residues. With 3 bases clipped from V and 2 bases from J, the junction kept 6 bases outside the gene matches.

The chain combines TRBV10-1 with TRBJ2-1, with 9 bases lining up with TRBD2. The germline V gene has CDR1 WNHNN and CDR2 SYGVQD (reference sequence). The trim removed 0 bases at V and 10 bases at J, leaving 1 base unmatched. The CDR3 has 13 residues. CDR3 DNA sequence: TGCGCCAGCAGTGAGTCTCTAGCGGGAGAGCAGTTCTTC. Protein sequence: CASSESLAGEQFF.

The chain is built from TRBV4-1 and TRBJ2-5; 9 nucleotides match TRBD2. Gene TRBJ2-7 matches the end of the DNA better, so the J call may be wrong. Germline V gene lookup returns CDR1 MGHRA and CDR2 YSYEKL. The CDR3 is 16 amino acids. CDR3 sequence: CASSPDYSGSSYEQYF. The CDR3, as DNA: TGCGCCAGCAGCCCCGATTATAGCGGGAGCTCCTACGAGCAGTACTTC.

As regards this clone: The same CDR3 can be traced to other DNA sequences in this sample. The genes are TRBV27 and TRBJ2-1, with D hard to call. Germline CDR1 MNHEY, CDR2 SMNVEV (reference sequence). CDR3 length equals 11 residues. V shed 5 bases and J shed 3 bases, with 2 bases lying between them. The CDR3 nucleotides read TGTGCCAGCAGTCTCTACAATGAGCAGTTCTTC. Amino acids: CASSLYNEQFF.

This chain connects TRBV5-1 to TRBJ2-7; D remains unclear. CDR1 is SGHRS, CDR2 YFSETQ, per germline. Trimming took off 4 bases at V and 4 bases at J, with 12 bases between the two ends. This CDR3 spans 13 amino acids. The CDR3 DNA follows: TGCGCCAGCAGCGGTGGAGTACGGTACGAGCAGTACTTC. Amino acid sequence: CASSGGVRYEQYF. The variable domain in full, with the rest retrieved from reference TRBV5-1 and TRBJ2-7, is KAGVTQTPRYLIKTRGQQVTLSCSPISGHRSVSWYQQTPGQGLQFLFEYFSETQRNKGNFPGRFSGRQFSNSRSEMNVSTLELGDSALYLCASSGGVRYEQYFGPGTRLTVT.

This rearrangement joins TRBV25-1 to TRBJ1-2, with D perhaps matching TRBD1 (6 bases). This CDR3 is built from 15 residues. The germline gives CDR1 MGHDK, CDR2 SYGVNS. The ends were cut back, 1 base at V and 7 bases at J, with 16 bases in the middle. For the CDR3, the DNA is TGTGCCAGCAGTGAATGGGGCAGGGGCAAAGGTGGCTACACCTTC. As protein: CASSEWGRGKGGYTF.

The sample holds a few counts of this clone. The V gene is TRBV11-2, the J gene TRBJ2-7; D is possibly TRBD1 (5 bases). Germline V gene sequence: CDR1 SGHAT, CDR2 FQNNGV. Between the trimmed V and J ends, which lost 3 bases and 3 bases, there was a span of 18 bases. CDR3 length: 16 amino acids. CDR3 amino acids: CASSLSQGWNLYEQYF. CDR3 DNA sequence: TGTGCCAGCAGCTTGTCCCAGGGTTGGAACCTCTACGAGCAGTACTTC.

The count of this clone is one. The V and J genes are TRBV10-3 and TRBJ2-2, with a weak D call TRBD2 (5 bases). The germline V and J ends were trimmed by 3 bases and 5 bases, with 19 bases remaining between them. Germline V gene lookup returns CDR1 ENHRY and CDR2 SYGVKD. The CDR3 contains 17 residues. The CDR3 here is CAISDPQGRLMTGELFF. The CDR3, as DNA: TGTGCCATCAGTGACCCCCAAGGTAGACTAATGACCGGGGAGCTGTTTTTT.

The chain joins TRBV6-5 to TRBJ2-5; D may be TRBD2 (5 bases). Germline V gene sequence: CDR1 MNHEY, CDR2 SVGAGI. This CDR3 contains 13 residues. Trimming took off 5 bases at V and 9 bases at J, with 16 bases between the two ends. In DNA form, the CDR3 reads TGTGCCAGCAGTCCCGGGGTAGACTATGCCCAGTACTTC. Translating it yields CASSPGVDYAQYF.

As DNA, the CDR3 is TGTGCCAGCAGTTACTCACCAGCGGGGGCTTCCTACGAGCAGTACTTC. Translating gives CASSYSPAGASYEQYF. The chain employs TRBV6-5 and TRBJ2-7; 8 bases align to TRBD2. The ends lost 0 bases at V and 1 base at J; junction bases unmatched: 5. The length of the CDR3 is 16 residues. CDR1 and CDR2 (germline): MNHEY, SVGAGI.

The chain joins TRBV29-1 to TRBJ1-2; 7 bases align to TRBD1. Germline assignment: CDR1 SQVTM and CDR2 ANQGSEA. The CDR3 is 13 residues long. The J segment lost 1 base and the V segment lost 1 base, leaving 0 bases of the junction unmatched. The CDR3 DNA is TGCAGCGTTGAAGGACAGGGTAACTATGGCTACACCTTC. It yields the protein CSVEGQGNYGYTF.

The chain uses TRBV6-5 and TRBJ1-1, with D maybe TRBD1 (5 bases). The ends were cut back, 6 bases at V and 7 bases at J, with 12 bases in the middle. The CDR3 runs 12 residues. Per the germline V gene, CDR1 is MNHEY and CDR2 is SVGAGI. This CDR3 is CASSLDTGEAFF. The CDR3 nucleotides read TGTGCCAGCAGCCTGGACACTGGTGAAGCTTTCTTT.

The chain joins TRBV9 to TRBJ1-1; 10 bases line up with TRBD1. The CDR3 sequence is 13 residues long. The germline gives CDR1 SGDLS, CDR2 YYNGEE. The junction had 6 bases not matched to a gene; V was cut back by 4 bases and J by 9 bases. The CDR3 is CASSPTGGEQAFF. The CDR3 nucleotides are TGTGCCAGCAGCCCGACAGGGGGCGAGCAAGCTTTCTTT.

CDR3 sequence reads: CASRPGQYNSPLHF. CDR3 in DNA: TGTGCCAGCAGACCGGGACAATATAATTCACCCCTCCACTTT. The rearrangement uses TRBV2 and TRBJ1-6, with D possibly TRBD1 on 6 matching bases. Trimming stripped 6 bases from V and 4 bases from J, with 10 bases between. Germline V gives CDR1 SNHLY, CDR2 FYNNEI. The CDR3 has 14 amino acids. The variable domain in full, completed from reference TRBV2 and TRBJ1-6, reads EPEVTQTPSHQVTQMGQEVILRCVPISNHLYFYWYRQILGQKVEFLVSFYNNEISEKSEIFDDQFSVERPDGSNFTLKIRSTKLEDSAMYFCASRPGQYNSPLHFGNGTRLTVT.

This chain joins TRBV5-5 and TRBJ1-3; D is ambiguous. The V end was cut by 2 bases, the J end by 6 bases, with 12 bases between. Germline V CDR1 and CDR2: SGHKS, YYEKEE (reference sequence). The CDR3 is made up of 14 amino acids. The CDR3 nucleotides read TGTGCCAGCAGCTTACCGGGGTCGGCAAACACCATATATTTT. This translates into CASSLPGSANTIYF.

In its sample, this clone was seen once. The chain joins TRBV2 to TRBJ2-6; TRBD1 aligns across 7 bases. The CDR3 runs to 16 residues. Trimming cost V 7 bases and J 0 bases; bases outside gene matches: 6. The germline V gene has CDR1 SNHLY and CDR2 FYNNEI. The CDR3, as DNA: TGTGCCAGCAAGAACAGGGGAAGCTCTGGGGCCAACGTCCTGACTTTC. It codes for CASKNRGSSGANVLTF.

This chain connects TRBV25-1 to TRBJ2-2; D may be TRBD1 (6 bases). CDR1 MGHDK and CDR2 SYGVNS come from the germline V gene. The germline V and J ends were trimmed by 6 bases and 6 bases, with 20 bases remaining between them. The CDR3 runs 16 residues. The DNA for the CDR3 is TGTGCCAGCAGCCTAGGGACCAGGGGTCGGTCCGGGGAGCTGTTTTTT. It codes for CASSLGTRGRSGELFF.

The table lists this clone with a few counts. The chain couples TRBV5-5 to TRBJ1-2, with 9 bases that match TRBD1. V shed 5 bases and J 8 bases; nucleotides not matched to a gene: 13. Germline CDR1 SGHKS, CDR2 YYEKEE (reference sequence). The length of the CDR3 is 15 residues. Here the CDR3 DNA reads TGTGCCAGCAGACTGAACCTACAGGGGGCGGGCGGCTACACCTTC. Its translation is CASRLNLQGAGGYTF.

This chain links TRBV6-5 with TRBJ1-1, with D perhaps TRBD1 (5 bases). This CDR3 comprises 15 residues. Trimming took off 2 bases at V and 0 bases at J, with 10 bases between the two ends. The germline CDR1 and CDR2 sequences are MNHEY and SVGAGI. The CDR3 reads CASSYDSFMNTEAFF. The CDR3 DNA sequence: TGTGCCAGCAGTTACGACAGCTTCATGAACACTGAAGCTTTCTTT.

This clone was picked up one time. This chain connects TRBV6-1 to TRBJ1-2; D ambiguous. Germline V gene sequence: CDR1 MNHNS, CDR2 SASEGT. The CDR3 is made up of 14 amino acids. V was trimmed by 4 bases and J by 2 bases, leaving 11 bases between them. For the CDR3, the DNA is TGTGCCAGCAGTGCGGAGGGAGCAAACTATGGCTACACCTTC. Its translation is CASSAEGANYGYTF.